Each of the 32 T cell receptor beta chains below was sequenced from the same sample in a study of T cells after yellow fever vaccination. TCRdb reprocessed the 5' RACE reads with MiXCR, giving one entry per CDR3 protein. The table includes 620,000 or so distinct CDR3 sequences, roughly 12% detected once. The sequencing here drew on PBMCs, taken on the day of the yellow fever booster vaccination. Source of these receptors: a young man who received the YFV17D yellow fever vaccine.

The chain recombines TRBV19 with TRBJ2-1; 12 positions match TRBD2. The germline V gene encodes CDR1 LNHDA and CDR2 SQIVND (reference sequence). The V segment lost 3 bases and the J segment 0 bases; nucleotides outside the gene matches: 6. This CDR3 has 18 residues. The CDR3: CASSIYGLAGSSYNEQFF. The CDR3, as DNA: TGTGCCAGTAGTATCTACGGACTAGCGGGGAGCTCCTACAATGAGCAGTTCTTC.

The V call is TRBV20-1, the J call TRBJ1-5; D may be TRBD1 (6 bases). Trimming stripped 4 bases from V and 4 bases from J, with 14 bases between. The CDR3 has 14 residues. Germline lookup yields CDR1 DFQATT and CDR2 SNEGSKA (reference sequence). In nucleotides, the CDR3 is TGCAGTGCTATCAACCTACAGGGAAATCAGCCCCAGCATTTT. This gives the protein CSAINLQGNQPQHF.

This clonotype was recorded a few times. The rearrangement links TRBV5-6 to TRBJ2-3, with unresolved D. In germline, CDR1 is SGHDT, CDR2 YYEEEE. V shed 1 base and J shed 4 bases, with 13 bases lying between them. CDR3 length: 15 residues. CDR3 DNA: TGTGCCAGCAGCTTGTCCCAGGTTTTAGCAGATACGCAGTATTTT. Translation gives CASSLSQVLADTQYF. The full variable domain, its missing parts supplied by reference TRBV5-6 and TRBJ2-3, is DAGVTQSPTHLIKTRGQQVTLRCSPKSGHDTVSWYQQALGQGPQFIFQYYEEEERQRGNFPDRFSGHQFPNYSSELNVNALLLGDSALYLCASSLSQVLADTQYFGPGTRLTVL.

The rearrangement joins TRBV7-9 to TRBJ2-5; the match to TRBD2 covers 10 bases. CDR1 is SEHNR and CDR2 is FQNEAQ in the germline V gene (reference sequence). The V gene end was trimmed by 3 bases and the J gene end by 2 bases; junction bases not matched to a gene: 9. The CDR3 has 17 residues. For the CDR3, the DNA is TGTGCCAGCAGCTTCCCCCCGGGACTAGCGTTACAAGAGACCCAGTACTTC. Translated, it gives CASSFPPGLALQETQYF.

J is TRBJ2-7 and V is TRBV29-1, with D perhaps given as TRBD1 or TRBD2 (5 bases each). Germline values: CDR1 SQVTM, CDR2 ANQGSEA. V dropped 4 bases and J dropped 2 bases, with 12 bases sitting between them. This CDR3 spans 13 amino acids. The CDR3 coding sequence is TGCAGCGTTGGCAGTGGGACCGCCTACGAGCAGTACTTC. This codes for CSVGSGTAYEQYF.

This clonotype was seen only a few times. The chain links TRBV12-3 or TRBV12-4 to TRBJ2-1; a possible D gene is TRBD2 (6 bases). This CDR3 contains 14 residues. The V end lost 7 bases, the J end lost 2 bases, and 12 bases lay between the germline ends. The CDR3 loop reads CASTMGTPYNEQFF. In DNA, the CDR3 is TGTGCCAGCACCATGGGGACTCCCTACAATGAGCAGTTCTTC.

The rearrangement links TRBV12-3 or TRBV12-4 to TRBJ2-7; D remains ambiguous. Trimming removed 5 bases at V and 8 bases at J, with 10 bases between. CDR3 length: 11 residues. CDR3 loop: CASSPDIKQYF. Here the CDR3 DNA reads TGTGCCAGCAGTCCCGATATCAAGCAGTACTTC.

There are a few counts of this clonotype. This sequence joins TRBV6-5 and TRBJ1-2; the D gene is possibly TRBD1 (5 bases). Trimming shortened V by 2 bases and J by 4 bases, and 11 bases separated the two germline ends. The germline gives CDR1 MNHEY, CDR2 SVGAGI. The CDR3 totals 14 residues. In nucleotides, the CDR3 is TGTGCCAGCAGTTACGGGACGAAAGCCTATGGCTACACCTTC. It specifies CASSYGTKAYGYTF.

This clonotype turned up a few times. The J gene is TRBJ2-1, the V gene TRBV3-1, with D tentatively TRBD1 (6 bases). There are 14 residues in the CDR3. Per germline, CDR1 LGHDT and CDR2 YNNKEL (reference sequence). V gave up 2 bases and J gave up 5 bases, with 10 bases separating them. DNA for the CDR3: TGTGCCAGCAGCCAACCCGGACAGAACAATGAGCAGTTCTTC. Translating gives CASSQPGQNNEQFF.

This chain joins TRBV9 and TRBJ2-6; 7 bases line up with TRBD1. Germline V gene data show CDR1 as SGDLS and CDR2 as YYNGEE. The CDR3 sequence is 18 residues long. V lost 4 bases to trimming and J lost 2 bases; unmatched junction nucleotides: 12. CDR3 nucleotides: TGTGCCAGCAGCTCAAGGACAGGTCCCCAAACTGGGGCCAACGTCCTGACTTTC. Encoded protein: CASSSRTGPQTGANVLTF.

This clonotype was seen only a few times. J is TRBJ2-1 and V is TRBV28, with D possibly matching TRBD2 (6 bases). The CDR3 is made up of 15 amino acids. V was cut by 3 bases and J by 9 bases, with 18 bases left in between. Looked up from germline, CDR1 is MDHEN and CDR2 is SYDVKM. This CDR3 reads CASSFLAGKATEQFF. CDR3 coding DNA: TGTGCCAGCAGTTTTTTGGCGGGAAAGGCGACTGAGCAGTTCTTC.

This clonotype was recorded a few times. The V call is TRBV18, the J call TRBJ1-5; no definite D call. This CDR3 has 14 amino acids. Germline V gene lookup returns CDR1 KGHSH and CDR2 LQKENI. Deletions cut 3 bases from V and 4 bases from J, with 10 bases between. The CDR3 bases are TGTGCCAGCTCACCTCCCGCGGGAAATCAGCCCCAGCATTTT. Amino acid sequence: CASSPPAGNQPQHF.

The V call is TRBV20-1, the J call TRBJ2-1; 7 bases agree with TRBD2. Germline CDR1 reads DFQATT; CDR2 reads SNEGSKA (reference sequence). The V and J ends lost 0 bases and 5 bases, in that order; junction bases with no gene match: 4. This CDR3 has 14 amino acids. CDR3 nucleotide sequence: TGCAGTGCTAGAGATGGGACTACTAACAATGAGCAGTTCTTC. Protein: CSARDGTTNNEQFF.

This chain links TRBV4-3 with TRBJ2-1; D may match TRBD1 or TRBD2 (6 bases each). Trimming shortened V by 0 bases and J by 3 bases, and 12 bases separated the two germline ends. The CDR3 covers 16 residues. CDR1 and CDR2 (germline): LGHNA, YSLEER. The CDR3 DNA reads TGCGCCAGCAGCCAAGACCCGGGGGCCCACTACAATGAGCAGTTCTTC. It encodes CASSQDPGAHYNEQFF.

V gene TRBV11-3 combines with J gene TRBJ2-5; D is perhaps TRBD2 (6 bases). V was trimmed by 5 bases and J by 5 bases, leaving 12 bases between them. The V gene's germline CDR1 is SGHNT and CDR2 YENEEA. The CDR3 has 13 amino acids. The chain's CDR3 is CASSRTSTETQYF. The CDR3 DNA reads TGTGCCAGCAGCCGAACTAGCACGGAGACCCAGTACTTC.

This clonotype appeared a few times. The chain is built from TRBV20-1 and TRBJ2-1; 8 bases line up with TRBD2. V was pared by 6 bases and J by 8 bases, with 9 bases of the junction left unmatched. This CDR3 contains 13 residues. From germline, CDR1 is DFQATT and CDR2 SNEGSKA (reference sequence). The CDR3, as DNA: TGCAGTGCCTCGGGGACTAGTAACCATGAGCAGTTCTTC. Amino acids: CSASGTSNHEQFF.

Comment on this clonotype: At one end the junction does not follow the germline gene, possibly because of a read error. This chain connects TRBV7-9 to TRBJ2-3; D call uncertain. Germline CDR1 and CDR2: SEHNR and FQNEAQ (reference sequence). The CDR3 runs to 11 residues. The chain's CDR3 is CASSLRDTLYF. The CDR3 nucleotides are TGTGCCAGCAGCTTACGAGATACGCTGTATTTT.

A few counts support this clonotype. DNA of the CDR3: TGCAGTGCTAGGACTAGCGGGGTTCAAGAGACCCAGTACTTC. It yields the protein CSARTSGVQETQYF. The chain combines TRBV20-1 with TRBJ2-5, with TRBD2 matching 11 bases. The CDR3 sequence is 14 residues long. Trimming took 3 bases from V and 2 from J; bases not matched to a gene: 2. Germline values: CDR1 DFQATT, CDR2 SNEGSKA (reference sequence).

The chain carries TRBV10-3 and TRBJ2-4, with TRBD2 matching 10 bases. CDR1 is ENHRY, CDR2 SYGVKD, per germline. V shed 4 bases and J 6 bases; nucleotides not matched to a gene: 6. The CDR3 has 15 amino acids. The CDR3 is CAISGSSGSVNIQYF. The CDR3 nucleotides read TGTGCCATCAGTGGGTCTAGCGGGAGTGTAAACATTCAGTACTTC.

This clonotype was seen a few times. The CDR3 region is CASSQLAGVHEQFF. CDR3 DNA: TGTGCCAGCAGCCAGCTAGCGGGAGTCCATGAGCAGTTCTTC. The chain has TRBV13 and TRBJ2-1; 10 positions agree with TRBD2. Trimming took 5 bases from V and 8 from J; bases not matched to a gene: 6. Germline values: CDR1 PRHDT, CDR2 FYEKMQ (reference sequence). The CDR3 is made up of 14 amino acids.

The chain links TRBV18 to TRBJ2-3, with unresolved D. V lost 2 bases, J lost 5 bases, and 8 bases lay in between. From germline, CDR1 is KGHSH and CDR2 LQKENI. This CDR3 comprises 13 residues. The CDR3 sequence: CASSPYGGDTQYF. CDR3 DNA sequence: TGTGCCAGCTCACCATACGGCGGAGATACGCAGTATTTT.

This clonotype was counted at least ten times. V usage is TRBV7-8 and J usage is TRBJ2-5; TRBD1 might be the D (5 bases). The CDR3 is 13 amino acids. The germline V and J ends were trimmed by 1 base and 2 bases, with 5 bases remaining between them. Germline values: CDR1 SGHVS, CDR2 FQNEAQ. The CDR3 loop reads CASSLDRQETQYF. The CDR3 bases are TGTGCCAGCAGCTTAGACAGGCAAGAGACCCAGTACTTC.

The V gene is TRBV20-1, the J gene TRBJ2-1; 10 bases agree with TRBD2. Per the germline V gene, CDR1 is DFQATT and CDR2 is SNEGSKA (reference sequence). J was trimmed by 6 bases and V by 5 bases; bases with no gene match: 4. The CDR3 covers 13 residues. This CDR3 reads CSAPLAGVNEQFF. CDR3 DNA sequence: TGCAGTGCTCCTCTAGCGGGAGTCAATGAGCAGTTCTTC.

The genes are TRBV11-2 and TRBJ2-7; no clear D gene. Trimming removed 4 bases from V and 5 bases from J, with 3 bases in between. Germline CDR1 is SGHAT and CDR2 is FQNNGV. The CDR3 totals 10 residues. The CDR3 coding sequence is TGTGCCAGCAGCTACAACGAGCAGTACTTC. Its protein is CASSYNEQYF. The full variable domain, its missing parts supplied by reference TRBV11-2 and TRBJ2-7, is EAGVAQSPRYKIIEKRQSVAFWCNPISGHATLYWYQQILGQGPKLLIQFQNNGVVDDSQLPKDRFSAERLKGVDSTLKIQPAKLEDSAVYLCASSYNEQYFGPGTRLTVT.

V and J are TRBV7-9 and TRBJ2-1, with D perhaps assigned TRBD1 or TRBD2 (5 bases each). The CDR3 contains 15 residues. The germline V gene has CDR1 SEHNR and CDR2 FQNEAQ (reference sequence). The V gene lost 3 bases and the J gene lost 9 bases, with 18 bases spanning the gap. This CDR3 reads CASSLRGSAGSEQFF. DNA of the CDR3: TGTGCCAGCAGCTTGAGGGGATCGGCGGGCAGTGAGCAGTTCTTC.

The chain carries TRBV4-3 and TRBJ2-2; TRBD1 might be the D (6 bases). Germline V gene data show CDR1 as LGHNA and CDR2 as YSLEER. The V end lost 2 bases, the J end lost 4 bases, and 17 bases lay between the germline ends. There are 17 residues in the CDR3. This chain's CDR3 is CASSQFPGQDSTGELFF. Here the CDR3 DNA reads TGCGCCAGCAGCCAATTCCCGGGACAAGATAGCACCGGGGAGCTGTTTTTT.

The chain combines TRBV4-2 with TRBJ1-1, with 9 bases matching TRBD1. Germline assignment: CDR1 LGHNA and CDR2 YNFKEQ. The V gene end was trimmed by 4 bases and the J gene end by 3 bases; junction bases not matched to a gene: 3. The length of the CDR3 is 14 residues. The CDR3 spells CASSPRQGDTEAFF. CDR3 sequence (DNA): TGTGCCAGCAGCCCCAGACAGGGGGACACTGAAGCTTTCTTT.

This rearrangement joins TRBV15 to TRBJ1-4; D is undetermined. This CDR3 is 13 amino acids long. From germline, CDR1 is LNHNV and CDR2 YYDKDF (reference sequence). V was clipped by 1 base and J by 8 bases, with 8 bases between them. The CDR3 sequence: CATSRVGGEKLFF. The CDR3 DNA reads as TGTGCCACCAGCAGAGTGGGTGGGGAAAAACTGTTTTTT.

The chain links TRBV6-5 to TRBJ1-2; weak D call: TRBD1 (5 bases). Deletions cut 4 bases from V and 13 bases from J, with 16 bases between. The germline V gene encodes CDR1 MNHEY and CDR2 SVGAGI. This CDR3 has 12 residues. The DNA for the CDR3 is TGTGCCAGCAGTTCTAGTTGGAGGGGCGTCACCTTC. Translating it yields CASSSSWRGVTF.

This clonotype was seen at least ten times. The V gene is TRBV28, the J gene TRBJ2-5; TRBD2 matches 9 bases. Germline V gene lookup returns CDR1 MDHEN and CDR2 SYDVKM. The trim removed 1 base at V and 2 bases at J, leaving 11 bases unmatched. This CDR3 is built from 18 residues. DNA for the CDR3: TGTGCCAGCAGTTTATTGGGGCGGGGGGGACGGAAACAAGAGACCCAGTACTTC. Its translation: CASSLLGRGGRKQETQYF.

The sample holds a few counts of this clonotype. The gene calls are TRBV9 and TRBJ2-2; weak D call: TRBD2 (6 bases). CDR3 length: 17 amino acids. CDR1 SGDLS and CDR2 YYNGEE come from the germline V gene. With 0 bases removed from V and 4 bases from J, the gap between germline ends came to 16 bases. The CDR3: CASSVGSLATVTGELFF. Here the CDR3 DNA reads TGTGCCAGCAGCGTAGGCAGTCTAGCGACGGTCACCGGGGAGCTGTTTTTT.

With respect to this clonotype: The missing conserved phenylalanine or tryptophan at the end of this CDR3 makes a read error likely. The chain combines TRBV19 with TRBJ2-1; 14 bases map to TRBD2. Germline V CDR1 and CDR2: LNHDA, SQIVND (reference sequence). J was trimmed by 8 bases and V by 5 bases; bases with no gene match: 8. CDR3 length: 16 amino acids. CDR3 sequence reads: CASSFTGTSGRYEQFC. CDR3 sequence (DNA): TGTGCCAGTAGTTTCACCGGGACTAGCGGGAGATATGAGCAGTTCTGC.